These 2 T cell receptor beta chains were all obtained from the same sample, sequenced in a study of blood T cell repertoires in COVID-19. Only in-frame clones appear in the TCRdb table, and some are missing; sequencing was by immunoSEQ multiplex PCR. The repertoire has about 130,000 clones, around nine tenths of them found once; the top ten carry over 1%. The source material was peripheral blood. The source is a woman over 75 with acute or convalescent COVID-19.

This clone was found once. The V and J genes are TRBV7-6 and TRBJ2-7; 7 bases align to TRBD2. The length of the CDR3 is 14 residues. Trimming at V came to 3 bases and at J to 6 bases, leaving 8 bases not matched to a gene. Germline V lookup: CDR1 SGHVS, CDR2 FNYEAQ. In DNA form, the CDR3 reads TGTGCCAGCAGCTTTCTAGCTACGGGAGGCGAGCAGTACTTC. Encoded protein: CASSFLATGGEQYF.

The V call is TRBV19, the J call TRBJ2-2, with 7 nucleotides matching TRBD1. Trimming removed 6 bases from V and 1 base from J; junction bases left unmatched: 8. Germline CDR1 and CDR2: LNHDA and SQIVND (reference sequence). The CDR3 consists of 16 residues. CDR3 DNA sequence: TGTGCCAGTAGGGGGACAGATTTAGTGAACACCGGGGAGCTGTTTTTT. Protein product: CASRGTDLVNTGELFF.